This T cell receptor beta chain was sequenced for a study of graft-versus-host responses after intestinal transplantation. Study summary: All of the recipients had induction that used anti-thymocyte globulin, then tacrolimus and steroids for 2 to 3 years.

Repertoires were generated with immunoSEQ multiplex PCR, while TCRdb's copy carries only in-frame clones and drops some. The repertoire has 85,000 to 90,000 clones, 75% to 95% of them found once; the top ten carry around 0.37%. A note on this clone: Its antigen is not known.

Per the germline V gene, CDR1 is MNHEY and CDR2 is SMNVEV (reference sequence). The V gene lost 6 bases and the J gene lost 4 bases, with 19 bases spanning the gap. The CDR3 is made up of 16 amino acids. Whole-study results and caveats: Graft-donor T cell macrochimerism in patients accompanied high graft-versus-host to host-versus-graft clonal ratios in allografts. Researchers found peak circulating GvH clone levels linked to early post-transplant HvG declines. Researchers found GvH clones in recipient marrow, and some showed up first in ileum or blood.

The sequenced sample was unstimulated CD4+ T cells sorted from spleen or lymph node cells, obtained before transplant. The TCR was taken from a human donor who was the organ donor for an intestinal transplant. The genes are TRBV27 and TRBJ2-1; a weak D match, TRBD1 (6 bases). The CDR3 is CASSPRQALHYNEQFF. The CDR3 coding sequence is TGTGCCAGCAGCCCTAGACAGGCTCTCCATTACAATGAGCAGTTCTTC.